Sequencing of this T cell receptor beta chain was carried out in a study of blood T cell repertoires in COVID-19. The protocol was immunoSEQ multiplex PCR, while the TCRdb copy is restricted to in-frame clones and leaves out a portion. Among around 130,000 clones listed, approximately 84% were seen once. The ends were cut back, 3 bases at V and 3 bases at J, with 14 bases in the middle. The CDR3 spans 14 residues. CDR1 and CDR2 (germline): DFQATT, SNEGSKA (reference sequence). V usage is TRBV20-1 and J usage is TRBJ1-1; no definite D call. This receptor was obtained from a woman of 80 years or more with acute or convalescent COVID-19. Sequenced input: peripheral blood. The DNA for the CDR3 is TGCAGTGCTAGTGGTGCGGCCAGTTACACTGAAGCTTTCTTT. Encoded protein: CSASGAASYTEAFF.